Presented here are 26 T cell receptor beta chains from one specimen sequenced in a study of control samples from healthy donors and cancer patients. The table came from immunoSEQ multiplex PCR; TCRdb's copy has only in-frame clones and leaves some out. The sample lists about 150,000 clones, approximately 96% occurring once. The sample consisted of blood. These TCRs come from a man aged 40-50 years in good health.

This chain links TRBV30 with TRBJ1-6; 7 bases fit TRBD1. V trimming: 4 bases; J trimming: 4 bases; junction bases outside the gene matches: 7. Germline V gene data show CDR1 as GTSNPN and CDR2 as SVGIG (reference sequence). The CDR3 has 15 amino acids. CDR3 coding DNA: TGTGCCTGGAACCCTGCAGGGGGATATAATTCACCCCTCCACTTT. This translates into CAWNPAGGYNSPLHF.

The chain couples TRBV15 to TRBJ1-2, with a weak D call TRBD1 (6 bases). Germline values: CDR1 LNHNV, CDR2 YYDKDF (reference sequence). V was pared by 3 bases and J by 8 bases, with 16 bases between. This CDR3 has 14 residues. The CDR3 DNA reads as TGTGCCACCAGCAGCGTAAGTTACAGGGCCGGCTACACCTTC. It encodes CATSSVSYRAGYTF.

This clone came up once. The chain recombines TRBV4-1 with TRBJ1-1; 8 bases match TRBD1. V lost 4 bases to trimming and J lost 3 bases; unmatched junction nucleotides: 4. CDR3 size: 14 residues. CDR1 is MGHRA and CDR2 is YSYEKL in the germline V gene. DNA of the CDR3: TGCGCCAGCAGCCCCAGACAGGGGCACACTGAAGCTTTCTTT. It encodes CASSPRQGHTEAFF.

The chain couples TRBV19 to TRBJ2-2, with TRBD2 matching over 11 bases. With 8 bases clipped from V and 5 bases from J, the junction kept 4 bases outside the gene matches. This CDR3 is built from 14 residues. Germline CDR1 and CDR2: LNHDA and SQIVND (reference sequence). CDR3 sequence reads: CASGTSGITGELFF. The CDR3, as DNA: TGTGCCAGTGGGACTAGCGGAATAACCGGGGAGCTGTTTTTT. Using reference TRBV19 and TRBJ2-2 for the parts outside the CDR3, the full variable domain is DGGITQSPKYLFRKEGQNVTLSCEQNLNHDAMYWYRQDPGQGLRLIYYSQIVNDFQKGDIAEGYSVSREKKESFPLTVTSAQKNPTAFYLCASGTSGITGELFFGEGSRLTVL.

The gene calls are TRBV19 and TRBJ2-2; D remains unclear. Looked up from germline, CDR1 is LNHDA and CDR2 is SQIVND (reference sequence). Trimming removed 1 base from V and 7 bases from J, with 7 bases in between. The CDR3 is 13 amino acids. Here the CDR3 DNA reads TGTGCCAGTAGTATAGGAGGTTACGGGGAGCTGTTTTTT. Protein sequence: CASSIGGYGELFF.

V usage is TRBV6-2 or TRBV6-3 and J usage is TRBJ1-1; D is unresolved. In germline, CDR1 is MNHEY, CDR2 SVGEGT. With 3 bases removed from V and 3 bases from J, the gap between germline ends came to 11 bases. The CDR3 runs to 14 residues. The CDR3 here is CASSYGQLYTEAFF. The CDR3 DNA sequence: TGTGCCAGCAGTTATGGCCAGCTTTACACTGAAGCTTTCTTT.

CDR3 nucleotide sequence: TGTGCCAGCAGCTTGGTGTGGGGTAGTTATAGCAATCAGCCCCAGCATTTT. Translated, it gives CASSLVWGSYSNQPQHF. The chain has TRBV5-8 and TRBJ1-5; D is ambiguous. The V end was cut by 0 bases, the J end by 0 bases, with 13 bases between. The CDR3 totals 17 residues. Germline V gene lookup returns CDR1 SGHTS and CDR2 YDEGEE.

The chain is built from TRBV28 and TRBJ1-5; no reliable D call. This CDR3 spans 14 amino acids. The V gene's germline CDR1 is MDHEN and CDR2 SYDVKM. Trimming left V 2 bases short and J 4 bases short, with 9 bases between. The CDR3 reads CASSLGGPNQPQHF. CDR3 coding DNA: TGTGCCAGCAGTTTAGGAGGTCCAAATCAGCCCCAGCATTTT.

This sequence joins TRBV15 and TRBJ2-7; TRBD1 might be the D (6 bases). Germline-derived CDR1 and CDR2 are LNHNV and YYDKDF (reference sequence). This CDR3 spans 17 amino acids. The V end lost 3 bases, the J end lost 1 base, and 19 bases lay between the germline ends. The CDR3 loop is CATSSGRQVTPSYEQYF. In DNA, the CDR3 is TGTGCCACCAGCAGTGGGCGACAGGTTACTCCGTCCTACGAGCAGTACTTC.

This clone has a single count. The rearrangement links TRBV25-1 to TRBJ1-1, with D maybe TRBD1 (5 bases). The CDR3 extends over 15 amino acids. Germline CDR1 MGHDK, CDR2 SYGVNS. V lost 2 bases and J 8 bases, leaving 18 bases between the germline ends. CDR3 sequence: CASSEPGTGGGEAFF. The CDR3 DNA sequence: TGTGCCAGCAGTGAACCTGGGACCGGCGGGGGAGAAGCTTTCTTT.

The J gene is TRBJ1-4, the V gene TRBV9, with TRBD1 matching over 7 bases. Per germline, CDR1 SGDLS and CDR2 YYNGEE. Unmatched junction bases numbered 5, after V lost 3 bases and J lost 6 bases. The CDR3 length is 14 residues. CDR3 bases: TGTGCCAGCAGCGAGGGGGCGCTTGATGAAAAACTGTTTTTT. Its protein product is CASSEGALDEKLFF.

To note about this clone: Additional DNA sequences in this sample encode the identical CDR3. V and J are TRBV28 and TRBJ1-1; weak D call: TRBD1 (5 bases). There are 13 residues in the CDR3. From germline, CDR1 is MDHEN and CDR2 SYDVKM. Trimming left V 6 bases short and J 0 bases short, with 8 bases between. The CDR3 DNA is TGTGCCAGCAGCCGCAGGGTGAACACTGAAGCTTTCTTT. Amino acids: CASSRRVNTEAFF.

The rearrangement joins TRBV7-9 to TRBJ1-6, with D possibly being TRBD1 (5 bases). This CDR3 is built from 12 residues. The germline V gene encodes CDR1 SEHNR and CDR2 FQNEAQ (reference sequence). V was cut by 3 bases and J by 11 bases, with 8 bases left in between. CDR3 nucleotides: TGTGCCAGCAGCTTCGGGGGAACACCCCTCCACTTT. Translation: CASSFGGTPLHF.

CDR3 residues: CASSQGGAEAFF. Written as DNA, the CDR3 is TGTGCCAGCAGTCAGGGGGGGGCTGAAGCTTTCTTT. The chain has TRBV12-3 or TRBV12-4 and TRBJ1-1, with 7 bases matching TRBD1. The CDR3 is 12 amino acids. Trimming at V came to 5 bases and at J to 6 bases, leaving 3 bases not matched to a gene.

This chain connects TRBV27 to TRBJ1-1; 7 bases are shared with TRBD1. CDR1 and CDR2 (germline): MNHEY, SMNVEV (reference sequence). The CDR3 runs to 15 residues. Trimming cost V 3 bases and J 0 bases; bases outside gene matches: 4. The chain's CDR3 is CASSLTGYMNTEAFF. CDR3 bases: TGTGCCAGCAGTTTGACAGGGTATATGAACACTGAAGCTTTCTTT.

Written as DNA, the CDR3 is TGTGCCAGCAGCTTAGGGAGCCGCCGTGAGAATGGCTACACCTTC. This encodes CASSLGSRRENGYTF. This rearrangement joins TRBV7-2 to TRBJ1-2; D not resolved. V was shortened by 1 base and J by 6 bases, with 15 bases between the two germline ends. The germline CDR1 and CDR2 sequences are SGHTA and FQGNSA. The CDR3 is made up of 15 amino acids.

The DNA for the CDR3 is TGTGCCAGCAGCTATACAGGGGCCTATAATGAAAAACTGTTTTTT. Its translation is CASSYTGAYNEKLFF. The chain employs TRBV5-4 and TRBJ1-4; TRBD1 matches at 7 bases. This CDR3 is 15 amino acids long. Germline CDR1 SGHNT, CDR2 YYREEE (reference sequence). The V and J ends lost 3 bases and 4 bases, in that order; junction bases with no gene match: 6.

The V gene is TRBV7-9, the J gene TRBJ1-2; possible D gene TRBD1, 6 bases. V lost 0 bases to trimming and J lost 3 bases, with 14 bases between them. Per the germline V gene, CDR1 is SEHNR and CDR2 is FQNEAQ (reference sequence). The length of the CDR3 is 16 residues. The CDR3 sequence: CASSLARGPRDYGYTF. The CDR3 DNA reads TGTGCCAGCAGCTTAGCTCGGGGGCCCCGAGACTATGGCTACACCTTC.

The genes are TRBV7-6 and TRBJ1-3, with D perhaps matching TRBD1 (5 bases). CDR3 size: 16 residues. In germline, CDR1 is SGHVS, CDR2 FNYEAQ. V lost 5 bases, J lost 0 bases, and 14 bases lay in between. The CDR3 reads CASSPSDGASGNTIYF. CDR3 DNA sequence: TGTGCCAGCAGCCCCTCGGACGGGGCCTCTGGAAACACCATATATTTT. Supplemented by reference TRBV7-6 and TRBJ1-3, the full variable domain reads GAGVSQSPRYKVTKRGQDVALRCDPISGHVSLYWYRQALGQGPEFLTYFNYEAQQDKSGLPNDRFSAERPEGSISTLTIQRTEQRDSAMYRCASSPSDGASGNTIYFGEGSWLTVV.

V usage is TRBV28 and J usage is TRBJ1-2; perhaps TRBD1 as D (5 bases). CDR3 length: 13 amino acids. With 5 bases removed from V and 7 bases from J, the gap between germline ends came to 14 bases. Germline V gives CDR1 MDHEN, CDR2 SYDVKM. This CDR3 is CASSPRTIGGYTF. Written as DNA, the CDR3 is TGTGCCAGCAGTCCCAGGACAATCGGTGGCTACACCTTC.

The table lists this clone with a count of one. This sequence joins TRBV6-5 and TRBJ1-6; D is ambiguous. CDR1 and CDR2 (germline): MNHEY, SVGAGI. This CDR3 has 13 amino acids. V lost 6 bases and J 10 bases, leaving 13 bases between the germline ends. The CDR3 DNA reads TGTGCCAGCAGCCGGCTTGAGGAGTCACCCCTCCACTTT. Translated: CASSRLEESPLHF.

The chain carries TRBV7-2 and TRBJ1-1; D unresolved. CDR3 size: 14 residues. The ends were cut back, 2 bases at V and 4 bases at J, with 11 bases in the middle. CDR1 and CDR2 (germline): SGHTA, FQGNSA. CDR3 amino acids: CASSLTLGTTEAFF. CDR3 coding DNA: TGTGCCAGCAGCTTAACCCTTGGCACCACTGAAGCTTTCTTT. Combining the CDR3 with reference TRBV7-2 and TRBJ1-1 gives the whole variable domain GAGVSQSPSNKVTEKGKDVELRCDPISGHTALYWYRQSLGQGLEFLIYFQGNSAPDKSGLPSDRFSAERTGGSVSTLTIQRTQQEDSAVYLCASSLTLGTTEAFFGQGTRLTVV.

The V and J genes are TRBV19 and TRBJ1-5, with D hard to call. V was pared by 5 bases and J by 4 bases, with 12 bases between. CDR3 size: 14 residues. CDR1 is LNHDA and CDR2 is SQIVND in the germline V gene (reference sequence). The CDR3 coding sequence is TGTGCCAGTAGTGCAAACATGATTAATCAGCCCCAGCATTTT. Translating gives CASSANMINQPQHF. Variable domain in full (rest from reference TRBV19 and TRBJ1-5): DGGITQSPKYLFRKEGQNVTLSCEQNLNHDAMYWYRQDPGQGLRLIYYSQIVNDFQKGDIAEGYSVSREKKESFPLTVTSAQKNPTAFYLCASSANMINQPQHFGDGTRLSIL.

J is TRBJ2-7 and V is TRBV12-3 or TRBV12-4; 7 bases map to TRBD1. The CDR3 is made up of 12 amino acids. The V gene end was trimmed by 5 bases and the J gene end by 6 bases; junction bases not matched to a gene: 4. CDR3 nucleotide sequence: TGTGCCAGCAGTAGACAGGGCTTCGAGCAGTACTTC. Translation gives CASSRQGFEQYF.

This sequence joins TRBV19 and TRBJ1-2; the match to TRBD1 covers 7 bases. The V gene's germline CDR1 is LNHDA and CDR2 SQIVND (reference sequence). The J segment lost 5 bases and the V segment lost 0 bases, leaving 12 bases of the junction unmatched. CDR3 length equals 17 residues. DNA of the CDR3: TGTGCCAGTAGTATAGATCCCCGAGTGGACAGGAGTTATGGCTACACCTTC. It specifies CASSIDPRVDRSYGYTF.

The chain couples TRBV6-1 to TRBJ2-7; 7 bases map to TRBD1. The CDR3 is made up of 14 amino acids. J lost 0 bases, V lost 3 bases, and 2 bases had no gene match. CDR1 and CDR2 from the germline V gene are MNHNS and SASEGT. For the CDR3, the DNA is TGTGCCAGCAGTGACAGGGACAGCTCCTACGAGCAGTACTTC. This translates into CASSDRDSSYEQYF.